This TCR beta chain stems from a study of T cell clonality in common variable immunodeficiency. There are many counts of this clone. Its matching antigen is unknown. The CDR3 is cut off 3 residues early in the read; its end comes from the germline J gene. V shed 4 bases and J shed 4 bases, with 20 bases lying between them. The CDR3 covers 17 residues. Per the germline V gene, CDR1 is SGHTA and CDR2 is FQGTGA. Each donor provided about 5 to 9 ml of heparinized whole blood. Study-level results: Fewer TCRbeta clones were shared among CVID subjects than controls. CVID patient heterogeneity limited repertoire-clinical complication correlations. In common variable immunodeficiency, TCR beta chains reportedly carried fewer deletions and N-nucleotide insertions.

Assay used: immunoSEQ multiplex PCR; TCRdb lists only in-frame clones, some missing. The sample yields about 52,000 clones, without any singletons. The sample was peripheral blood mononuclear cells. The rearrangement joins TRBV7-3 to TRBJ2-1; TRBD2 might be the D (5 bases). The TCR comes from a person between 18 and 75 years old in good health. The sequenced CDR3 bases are TGTGCCAGCAGCTCAGGCGGGTCGGGAACAGCTTACAATGAG. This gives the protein CASSSGGSGTAYNE. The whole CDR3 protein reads CASSSGGSGTAYNEQFF.